This record concerns one T cell receptor (beta chain) sequence. These data are taken from a study of technical replicates of blood from a few donors. The V end lost 5 bases, the J end lost 0 bases, and 15 bases lay between the germline ends. This CDR3 has 16 residues. CDR1 is MDHEN and CDR2 is SYDVKM in the germline V gene. Repertoires were generated with immunoSEQ multiplex PCR, while TCRdb's copy carries only in-frame clones and drops some. In the table there are tens of thousands of clones, roughly 89% of which are singletons. This chain connects TRBV28 to TRBJ2-3; D perhaps matches TRBD1 (6 bases). The clonotype comes from a human donor in good health. Some clones in this sample may be carry-over from other donors' samples. Sequences were obtained from T cells isolated from PBMCs. This chain's CDR3 is CASSLRTDSSTDTQYF. The CDR3 DNA sequence: TGTGCCAGCAGTCTAAGGACAGACTCTAGCACAGATACGCAGTATTTT.